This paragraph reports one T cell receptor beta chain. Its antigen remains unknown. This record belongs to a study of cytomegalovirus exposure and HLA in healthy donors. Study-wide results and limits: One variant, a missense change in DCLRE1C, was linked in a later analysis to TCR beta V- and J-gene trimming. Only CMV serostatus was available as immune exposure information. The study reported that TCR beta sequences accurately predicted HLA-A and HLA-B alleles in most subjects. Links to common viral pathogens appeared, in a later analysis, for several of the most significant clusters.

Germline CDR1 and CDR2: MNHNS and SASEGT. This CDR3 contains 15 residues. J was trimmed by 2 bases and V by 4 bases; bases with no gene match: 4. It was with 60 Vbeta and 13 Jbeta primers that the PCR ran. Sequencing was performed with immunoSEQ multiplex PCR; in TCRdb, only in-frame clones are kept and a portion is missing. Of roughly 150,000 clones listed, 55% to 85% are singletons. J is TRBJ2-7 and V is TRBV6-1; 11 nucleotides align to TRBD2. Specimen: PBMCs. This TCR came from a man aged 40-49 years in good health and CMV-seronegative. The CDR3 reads CASSAKTSGAYEQYF. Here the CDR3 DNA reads TGTGCCAGCAGTGCAAAGACTAGCGGGGCCTACGAGCAGTACTTC.